This T cell receptor beta chain was found in a study of shared clonotypes between healthy human individuals. General study results and limits: Naive subsets tended to show greater estimated richness than memory subsets. Investigators expected sequencing depth to affect clonotype sharing among donors.

The CDR3 spans 14 residues. Per germline, CDR1 WSHSY and CDR2 SAAADI. The germline V and J ends were trimmed by 4 bases and 3 bases, with 13 bases remaining between them. Within Nashville, Tennessee resided all donors, each a Caucasian adult. The sample holds a few counts of this clone. The antigen remains undetermined. Other DNA sequences from this sample encode an identical CDR3 as well. The test was conducted at deep level. The protocol was immunoSEQ multiplex PCR, while the TCRdb copy is restricted to in-frame clones and leaves out a portion. The profile shows some 1 million clones, around 76% of them singletons.

Sequencing input: memory CD4+ T cells sorted from blood. The sample's subset: CD45RA-negative fraction. The chain combines TRBV10-2 with TRBJ2-7; D possibly matches TRBD1 or TRBD2 (5 bases each). The TCR was taken from a man between 18 and 29 years old in good health. CDR3 protein: CASSGPGTNYEQYF. The CDR3 coding sequence is TGCGCCAGCAGTGGGCCCGGGACGAACTACGAGCAGTACTTC.